This TCR beta chain is from a study of response to subunit inactivated influenza vaccine. Broader study findings: The authors put forward the suggestion that each seasonal influenza vaccination may bring in only a limited number of new T cells.

This clonotype has ten or more counts. What it binds is not known. TCRdb re-called the RT-PCR reads with MiXCR, one entry per CDR3 protein. The table has 500,000 to 650,000 distinct CDR3 sequences, around 8% seen once. V gave up 5 bases and J gave up 6 bases, with 14 bases separating them. The CDR3 is made up of 13 amino acids. CDR1 and CDR2 from the germline V gene are LGHDT and YNNKEL (reference sequence). This receptor was identified in a man between 50 and 75 years old who received an inactivated influenza vaccine. The genes are TRBV3-1 and TRBJ2-7; D is possibly TRBD1 or TRBD2 (5 bases each). This specimen consisted of PBMCs from blood, obtained 23 to 25 months after vaccination. The CDR3 here is CASSNPGTSEQYF. As DNA, the CDR3 is TGTGCCAGCAGCAACCCCGGGACCTCCGAGCAGTACTTC.